The 11 T cell receptor beta chains in this list originate from one sample, sequenced in a study of T cells in Graves' hyperthyroidism and ophthalmopathy. TCR beta CDR3 regions were amplified from RNA. With the HTBI primer set, the TCR CDR3 went through a first round of RT-PCR. TCRdb passed the multiplex PCR reads through MiXCR, listing each CDR3 protein once. The sample contains 160,000 or so distinct CDR3 sequences, about a tenth of which appear only once. The sequencing sample was made of blood. Source of these receptors: a woman under 30 with Graves' hyperthyroidism that later progressed to Graves' ophthalmopathy.

The genes are TRBV4-2 and TRBJ1-4; the D is unclear. Germline V CDR1 and CDR2: LGHNA, YNFKEQ. This CDR3 is 13 amino acids long. The V and J ends lost 0 bases and 7 bases respectively, with 6 bases between them. Here the CDR3 DNA reads TGTGCCAGCAGCCAAGACGCGGGTGAAAAACTGTTTTTT. Amino acids: CASSQDAGEKLFF.

The chain has TRBV7-2 and TRBJ1-5, with 12 nucleotides matching TRBD1. V was clipped by 5 bases and J by 3 bases; unmatched bases: 8. Germline lookup yields CDR1 SGHTA and CDR2 FQGNSA. The CDR3 has 17 residues. For the CDR3, the DNA is TGTGCCAGCAGCCAAGGGACAGGGGGCCGATACAATCAGCCCCAGCATTTT. Its protein is CASSQGTGGRYNQPQHF.

This clonotype has at least ten counts. This rearrangement joins TRBV12-3 or TRBV12-4 to TRBJ1-2, with 10 bases matching TRBD1. The CDR3 has 15 residues. After removal of 5 bases from V and 4 bases from J, the junction contained 7 bases not matched to a gene. CDR3 sequence: CASSPGQGQSYGYTF. The CDR3 coding sequence is TGTGCCAGCAGTCCGGGACAGGGGCAGAGCTATGGCTACACCTTC.

This clonotype was seen a handful of times. This chain joins TRBV19 and TRBJ1-6; TRBD1 matches at 7 bases. Germline CDR1 and CDR2: LNHDA and SQIVND (reference sequence). CDR3 size: 15 residues. The V segment lost 5 bases and the J segment 9 bases; nucleotides outside the gene matches: 10. CDR3 sequence (DNA): TGTGCCAGTAGTCCCAGACAGGGTTTCTCTTCACCCCTCCACTTT. Its protein product is CASSPRQGFSSPLHF.

This clonotype was picked up many times. The chain carries TRBV3-1 and TRBJ1-1; D remains unclear. V shed 1 base and J shed 9 bases, with 15 bases lying between them. CDR1 LGHDT and CDR2 YNNKEL come from the germline V gene (reference sequence). CDR3 size: 14 residues. CDR3 in amino acids: CASSQVTRTRKAFF. The CDR3 DNA sequence: TGTGCCAGCAGCCAAGTTACCAGGACTCGTAAAGCTTTCTTT.

The V gene is TRBV28, the J gene TRBJ2-3; no definite D call. V lost 5 bases, J lost 5 bases, and 8 bases lay in between. This CDR3 spans 12 amino acids. Germline CDR1 is MDHEN and CDR2 is SYDVKM. The CDR3 reads CASSRPGDTQYF. The CDR3 DNA reads as TGTGCCAGCAGTCGACCAGGAGATACGCAGTATTTT.

In this sample, this clonotype turned up many times. The V call is TRBV12-3 or TRBV12-4, the J call TRBJ2-5; 9 bases align to TRBD2. V trimming: 3 bases; J trimming: 0 bases; junction bases outside the gene matches: 14. This CDR3 region has 19 residues. The CDR3 region is CASSFPLRIAGDDQETQYF. CDR3 coding DNA: TGTGCCAGCAGTTTTCCCCTACGGATAGCGGGGGACGACCAAGAGACCCAGTACTTC.

This clonotype was counted at least ten times. This chain connects TRBV28 to TRBJ1-1, with 10 bases fitting TRBD1. J gave up 4 bases and V 8 bases, and 16 bases lay outside the gene matches. This CDR3 is 17 amino acids long. Germline values: CDR1 MDHEN, CDR2 SYDVKM. CDR3 in amino acids: CASHRTGGLGGSTEAFF. The CDR3 nucleotides are TGTGCCAGCCATCGGACAGGGGGTCTCGGAGGGAGCACTGAAGCTTTCTTT. The entire variable domain, with the rest obtained from reference TRBV28 and TRBJ1-1, is as follows: DVKVTQSSRYLVKRTGEKVFLECVQDMDHENMFWYRQDPGLGLRLIYFSYDVKMKEKGDIPEGYSVSREKKERFSLILESASTNQTSMYLCASHRTGGLGGSTEAFFGQGTRLTVV.

This clonotype was picked up many times. A much larger clonotype is one base distant, so this may be a read error. The gene calls are TRBV12-3 or TRBV12-4 and TRBJ1-3, with D unresolved. The CDR3 consists of 16 residues. As DNA, the CDR3 is TGTGCCTGCAGTACGCGGGATCACTACTCTGGAAACACCATATATTTT. This codes for CACSTRDHYSGNTIYF.

This clonotype appeared a few times. The chain recombines TRBV20-1 with TRBJ1-5; possibly TRBD1 for D (5 bases). The CDR3 loop spans 12 amino acids. Trimming took 5 bases from V and 8 from J, leaving 13 bases between them. CDR1 and CDR2 from the germline V gene are DFQATT and SNEGSKA (reference sequence). CDR3 DNA sequence: TGCAGTGCTCGTATGTCAGGGAAGCCCCAGCATTTT. Translating gives CSARMSGKPQHF.

This clonotype came up many times. The V call is TRBV28, the J call TRBJ1-1, with D possibly matching TRBD1 (5 bases). Germline V gene sequence: CDR1 MDHEN, CDR2 SYDVKM. Trimming shortened V by 5 bases and J by 1 base, and 11 bases separated the two germline ends. The CDR3 runs to 14 residues. CDR3 sequence reads: CASSLGRKNTEAFF. In DNA, the CDR3 is TGTGCCAGCAGTCTGGGACGGAAGAACACTGAAGCTTTCTTT.